The sequence of this TCR beta chain was determined in a study of blood T cell repertoires in COVID-19. The repertoire was sequenced with immunoSEQ multiplex PCR; TCRdb's copy has only in-frame clones and lacks some. This table holds almost 250,000 clones, approximately 85% found once. The CDR3 sequence is 15 residues long. Germline V gene sequence: CDR1 LNHDA, CDR2 SQIVND (reference sequence). Between the trimmed V and J ends, which lost 6 bases and 5 bases, there was a span of 16 bases. Sequencing input: PBMCs or T cells enriched from blood (not recorded which). J is TRBJ1-4 and V is TRBV19, with D hard to call. The receptor was derived from a woman aged 45-60 years with acute COVID-19. The CDR3 region is CASSRRRVENEKLFF. The CDR3 DNA is TGTGCCAGTAGCCGTAGGAGGGTGGAAAATGAAAAACTGTTTTTT.